The T cell receptor (beta chain) described here comes from a study of T-cell reconstitution after alpha-beta-depleted transplantation in children. Study outcomes and limitations: Elevated TCRbeta diversity at day 60 was traced, in some patients, to surviving recipient T cells and thymic progenitors.

As it was prepared, the TCRbeta library received unique molecular identifiers. Using its own MiXCR run on the PCR reads, TCRdb lists one record per CDR3 protein. The sample contains about 830,000 distinct CDR3 sequences, roughly 16% of which appear only once. Germline V gene lookup returns CDR1 MDHEN and CDR2 SYDVKM. V lost 2 bases and J lost 7, with 12 bases in between. This CDR3 has 13 residues. On this clonotype itself: Its target is not known.

V usage is TRBV28 and J usage is TRBJ2-7; unclear D gene. Sequencing used PBMCs, mostly from graft donor cells, obtained 360 days after TCRalphabeta/CD19-depleted stem cell transplant. This clonotype originated in a male patient younger than 18 who had a stem cell transplant for acute lymphoblastic leukemia, so the T cells may come from the graft donor. The DNA for the CDR3 is TGTGCCAGCAGTTTAAGAGTAGCTTGGGAGCAGTACTTC. Its translation: CASSLRVAWEQYF. Full variable domain (rest looked up from reference TRBV28 and TRBJ2-7): DVKVTQSSRYLVKRTGEKVFLECVQDMDHENMFWYRQDPGLGLRLIYFSYDVKMKEKGDIPEGYSVSREKKERFSLILESASTNQTSMYLCASSLRVAWEQYFGPGTRLTVT.